This T cell receptor (beta chain) was identified in a study of regulatory T cells in long-lasting Graves disease. On the study more broadly: Graves' patients, diagnosed recently, had received antithyroid drugs under 3 months.

iRepertoire HTBI primers and Arm-PCR of CDR3 regions built TCR beta libraries. One entry per CDR3 protein results from TCRdb running MiXCR on the multiplex PCR reads. The profile covers over 450,000 distinct CDR3 sequences, with 12% appearing a single time and almost 9% taken by the ten largest. Indicated time point: newly diagnosed GD, antithyroid drugs for less than 3 months. PBMC RNA served as the TCR library source. In its sample, this clonotype was seen many times. Losses at the gene ends were 4 bases for V and 3 bases for J; bases not matched to a gene: 5. Germline V gene sequence: CDR1 SGHRS, CDR2 YFSETQ. The CDR3 is 15 amino acids. These data are also associated with another study on T cells in Graves' hyperthyroidism and ophthalmopathy.

The source is a woman aged 30 to 39 with Graves disease. The starting material was peripheral blood mononuclear cells (PBMCs), obtained at new diagnosis, from a patient treated with antithyroid drugs. The rearrangement links TRBV5-1 to TRBJ2-2, with 8 bases lining up with TRBD1. The CDR3 nucleotides are TGCGCCAGCAGCAGGGACAGGTCCGACACCGGGGAGCTGTTTTTT. It specifies CASSRDRSDTGELFF.